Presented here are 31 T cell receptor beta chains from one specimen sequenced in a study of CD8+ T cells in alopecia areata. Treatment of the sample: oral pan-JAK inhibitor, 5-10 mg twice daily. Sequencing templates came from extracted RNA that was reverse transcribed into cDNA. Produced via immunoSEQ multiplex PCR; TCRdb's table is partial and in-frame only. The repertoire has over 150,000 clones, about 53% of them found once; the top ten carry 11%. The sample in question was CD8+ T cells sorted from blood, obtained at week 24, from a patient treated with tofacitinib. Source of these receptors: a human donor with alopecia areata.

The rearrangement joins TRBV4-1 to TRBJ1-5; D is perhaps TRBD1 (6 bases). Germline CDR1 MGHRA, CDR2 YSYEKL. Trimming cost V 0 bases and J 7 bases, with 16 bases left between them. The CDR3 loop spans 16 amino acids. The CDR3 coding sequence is TGCGCCAGCAGCCAAGATCGTAGAAGGGGGATACAGCCCCAGCATTTT. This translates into CASSQDRRRGIQPQHF.

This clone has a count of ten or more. The CDR3 protein is CASSDSTENQPQHF. The DNA for the CDR3 is TGTGCCAGCAGTGACTCGACAGAAAATCAGCCCCAGCATTTT. The chain combines TRBV6-4 with TRBJ1-5; D perhaps matches TRBD1 (5 bases). V lost 0 bases and J lost 4, with 7 bases in between. Germline loops: CDR1 MRHNA, CDR2 SNTAGT. The CDR3 sequence is 14 residues long.

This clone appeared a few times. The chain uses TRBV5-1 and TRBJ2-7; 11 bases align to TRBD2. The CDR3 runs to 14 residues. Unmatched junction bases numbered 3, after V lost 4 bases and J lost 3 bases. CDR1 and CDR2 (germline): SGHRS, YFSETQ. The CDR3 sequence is CASSGGLADYEQYF. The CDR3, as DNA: TGCGCCAGCAGCGGGGGACTAGCGGACTACGAGCAGTACTTC.

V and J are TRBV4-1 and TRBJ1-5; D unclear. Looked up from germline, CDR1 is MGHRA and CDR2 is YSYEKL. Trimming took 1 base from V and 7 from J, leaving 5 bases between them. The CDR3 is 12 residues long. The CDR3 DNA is TGCGCCAGCAGCCAAGTGCTCCAGCCCCAGCATTTT. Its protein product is CASSQVLQPQHF.

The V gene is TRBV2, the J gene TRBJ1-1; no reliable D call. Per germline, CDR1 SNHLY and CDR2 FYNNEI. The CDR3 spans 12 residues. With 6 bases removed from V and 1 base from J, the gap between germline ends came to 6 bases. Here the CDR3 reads CASRHGNTEAFF. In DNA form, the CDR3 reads TGTGCCAGCAGGCACGGGAACACTGAAGCTTTCTTT.

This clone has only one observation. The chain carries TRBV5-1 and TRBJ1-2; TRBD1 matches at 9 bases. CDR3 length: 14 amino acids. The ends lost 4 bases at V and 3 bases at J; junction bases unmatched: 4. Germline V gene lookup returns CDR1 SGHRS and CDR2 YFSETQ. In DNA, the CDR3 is TGCGCCAGCAGCCCGACAGGGGGAGACTATGGCTACACCTTC. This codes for CASSPTGGDYGYTF.

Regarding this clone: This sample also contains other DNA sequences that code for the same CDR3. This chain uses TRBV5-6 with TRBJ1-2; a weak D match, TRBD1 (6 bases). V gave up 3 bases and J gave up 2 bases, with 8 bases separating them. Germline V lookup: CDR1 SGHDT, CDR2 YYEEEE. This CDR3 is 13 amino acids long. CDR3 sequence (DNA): TGTGCCAGCAGCTCGGACAGCAACTATGGCTACACCTTC. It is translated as CASSSDSNYGYTF. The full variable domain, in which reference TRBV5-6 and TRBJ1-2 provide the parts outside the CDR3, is DAGVTQSPTHLIKTRGQQVTLRCSPKSGHDTVSWYQQALGQGPQFIFQYYEEEERQRGNFPDRFSGHQFPNYSSELNVNALLLGDSALYLCASSSDSNYGYTFGSGTRLTVV.

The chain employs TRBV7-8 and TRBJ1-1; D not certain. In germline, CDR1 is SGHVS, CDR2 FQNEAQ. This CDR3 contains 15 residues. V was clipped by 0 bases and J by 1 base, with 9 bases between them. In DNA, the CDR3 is TGTGCCAGCAGCTTAGCCTTGTCACAGAACACTGAAGCTTTCTTT. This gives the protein CASSLALSQNTEAFF.

CDR3 bases: TGTGCCAGTAGTATACCCGGGCCCGGGGAGCTGTTTTTT. Translating gives CASSIPGPGELFF. The rearrangement links TRBV19 to TRBJ2-2, with D unclear. The CDR3 has 13 amino acids. Trimming took 2 bases from V and 6 from J, leaving 7 bases between them. Per germline, CDR1 LNHDA and CDR2 SQIVND (reference sequence). The full variable domain, its missing parts supplied by reference TRBV19 and TRBJ2-2, is DGGITQSPKYLFRKEGQNVTLSCEQNLNHDAMYWYRQDPGQGLRLIYYSQIVNDFQKGDIAEGYSVSREKKESFPLTVTSAQKNPTAFYLCASSIPGPGELFFGEGSRLTVL.

The CDR3 DNA follows: TGTGCCAGCAGTTCAACGGGACAGATCTACGGCACAGATACGCAGTATTTT. It translates to CASSSTGQIYGTDTQYF. The chain links TRBV27 to TRBJ2-3, with TRBD1 matching 7 bases. Per germline, CDR1 MNHEY and CDR2 SMNVEV (reference sequence). The CDR3 loop spans 17 amino acids. V shed 4 bases, J shed 1 base, and the junction held 11 bases outside the gene matches.

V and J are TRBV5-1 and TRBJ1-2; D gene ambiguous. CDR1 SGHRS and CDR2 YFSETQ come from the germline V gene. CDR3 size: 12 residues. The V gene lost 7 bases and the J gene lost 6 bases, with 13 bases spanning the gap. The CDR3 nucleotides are TGCGCCAGCGGGAATCGGGAGGATGGCTACACCTTC. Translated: CASGNREDGYTF.

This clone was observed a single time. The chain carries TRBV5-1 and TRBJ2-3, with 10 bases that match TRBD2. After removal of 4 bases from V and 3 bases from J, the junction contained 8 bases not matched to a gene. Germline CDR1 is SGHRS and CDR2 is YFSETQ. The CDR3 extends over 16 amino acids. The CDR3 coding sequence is TGCGCCAGCAGCACGGCACTAGCGGGGAGAACAGATACGCAGTATTTT. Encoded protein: CASSTALAGRTDTQYF.

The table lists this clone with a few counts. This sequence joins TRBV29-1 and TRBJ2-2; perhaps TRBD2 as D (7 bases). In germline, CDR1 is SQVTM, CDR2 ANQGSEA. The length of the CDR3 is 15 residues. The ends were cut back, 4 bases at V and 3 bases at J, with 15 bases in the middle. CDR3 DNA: TGCAGCGTTGTGGGGAGGGGGTTGGACACCGGGGAGCTGTTTTTT. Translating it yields CSVVGRGLDTGELFF.

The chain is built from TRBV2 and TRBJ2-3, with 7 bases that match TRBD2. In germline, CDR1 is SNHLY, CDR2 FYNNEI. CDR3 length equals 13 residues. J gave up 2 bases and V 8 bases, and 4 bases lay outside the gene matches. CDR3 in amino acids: CASRGDLTDTQYF. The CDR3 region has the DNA TGTGCCAGCCGGGGGGACCTCACAGATACGCAGTATTTT.

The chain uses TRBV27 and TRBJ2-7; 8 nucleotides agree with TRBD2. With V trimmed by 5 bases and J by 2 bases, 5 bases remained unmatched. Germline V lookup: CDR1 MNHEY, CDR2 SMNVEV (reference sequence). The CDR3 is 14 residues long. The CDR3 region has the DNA TGTGCCAGCAGTCCCCCGGGACTAGCCTACGAGCAGTACTTC. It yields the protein CASSPPGLAYEQYF.

The CDR3 here is CASSQGAGAYEQYF. In DNA, the CDR3 is TGCGCCAGCAGCCAAGGGGCAGGGGCTTACGAGCAGTACTTC. This chain connects TRBV4-3 to TRBJ2-7, with D perhaps TRBD1 (6 bases). This CDR3 has 14 residues. V dropped 1 base and J dropped 4 bases, with 11 bases sitting between them. Germline V gives CDR1 LGHNA, CDR2 YSLEER.

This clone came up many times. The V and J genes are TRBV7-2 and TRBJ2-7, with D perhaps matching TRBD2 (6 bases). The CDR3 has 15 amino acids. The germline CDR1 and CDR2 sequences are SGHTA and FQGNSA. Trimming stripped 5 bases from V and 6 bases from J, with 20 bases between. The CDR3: CASSERLDRSGEQYF. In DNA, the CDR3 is TGTGCCAGCAGCGAACGACTAGACCGTTCTGGCGAGCAGTACTTC.

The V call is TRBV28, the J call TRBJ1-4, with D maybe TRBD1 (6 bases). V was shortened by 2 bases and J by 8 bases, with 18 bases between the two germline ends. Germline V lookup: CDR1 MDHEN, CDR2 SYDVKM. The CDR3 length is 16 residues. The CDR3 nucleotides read TGTGCCAGCAGTTTACTAACGGAGGGGGTTGGCGAAAAACTGTTTTTT. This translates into CASSLLTEGVGEKLFF.

DNA of the CDR3: TGTGCCAGCAGCACATACCAGGGACTAGGATTGTCCTACGAGCAGTACTTC. Encoded protein: CASSTYQGLGLSYEQYF. The chain combines TRBV11-3 with TRBJ2-7, with 8 bases matching TRBD2. V shed 5 bases and J 1 base; nucleotides not matched to a gene: 13. The CDR3 totals 17 residues. In germline, CDR1 is SGHNT, CDR2 YENEEA.

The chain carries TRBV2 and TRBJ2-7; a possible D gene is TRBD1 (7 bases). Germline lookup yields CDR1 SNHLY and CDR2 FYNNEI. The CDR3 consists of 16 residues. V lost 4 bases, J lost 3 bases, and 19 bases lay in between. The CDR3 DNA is TGTGCCAGCAGTGTGGGTTTGTCAGGGGGAGGCTACGAGCAGTACTTC. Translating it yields CASSVGLSGGGYEQYF.

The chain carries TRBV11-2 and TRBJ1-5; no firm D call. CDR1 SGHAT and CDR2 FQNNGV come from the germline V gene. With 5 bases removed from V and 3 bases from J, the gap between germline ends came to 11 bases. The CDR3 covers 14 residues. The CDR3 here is CASSKGPVNQPQHF. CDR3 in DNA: TGTGCCAGCAGCAAAGGACCGGTCAATCAGCCCCAGCATTTT.

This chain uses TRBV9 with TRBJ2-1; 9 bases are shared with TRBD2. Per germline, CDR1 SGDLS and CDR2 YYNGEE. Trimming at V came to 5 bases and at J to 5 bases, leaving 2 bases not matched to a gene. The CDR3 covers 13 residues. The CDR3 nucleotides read TGTGCCAGCAGTCTAGCGGGGAACAATGAGCAGTTCTTC. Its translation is CASSLAGNNEQFF.

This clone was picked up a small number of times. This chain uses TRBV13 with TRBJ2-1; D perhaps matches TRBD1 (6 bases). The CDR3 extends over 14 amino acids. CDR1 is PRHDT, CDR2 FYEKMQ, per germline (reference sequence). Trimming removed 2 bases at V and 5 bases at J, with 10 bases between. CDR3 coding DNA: TGTGCCAGCAGCTTACGGGACACCGACAATGAGCAGTTCTTC. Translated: CASSLRDTDNEQFF. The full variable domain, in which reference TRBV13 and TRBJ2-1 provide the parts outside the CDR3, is AAGVIQSPRHLIKEKRETATLKCYPIPRHDTVYWYQQGPGQDPQFLISFYEKMQSDKGSIPDRFSAQQFSDYHSELNMSSLELGDSALYFCASSLRDTDNEQFFGPGTRLTVL.

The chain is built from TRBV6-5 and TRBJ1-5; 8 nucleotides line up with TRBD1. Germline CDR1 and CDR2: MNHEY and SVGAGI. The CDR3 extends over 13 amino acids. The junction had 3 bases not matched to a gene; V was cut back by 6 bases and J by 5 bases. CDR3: CASRTGGDQPQHF. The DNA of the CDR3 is TGTGCCAGCAGAACAGGGGGAGATCAGCCCCAGCATTTT.

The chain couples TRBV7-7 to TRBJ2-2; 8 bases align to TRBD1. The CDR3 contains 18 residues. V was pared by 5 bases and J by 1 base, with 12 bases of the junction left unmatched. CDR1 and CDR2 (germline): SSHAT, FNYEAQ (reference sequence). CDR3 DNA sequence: TGTGCCAGCAGCGTATCCGGGGGACAGGCGAGGAACACCGGGGAGCTGTTTTTT. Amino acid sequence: CASSVSGGQARNTGELFF.

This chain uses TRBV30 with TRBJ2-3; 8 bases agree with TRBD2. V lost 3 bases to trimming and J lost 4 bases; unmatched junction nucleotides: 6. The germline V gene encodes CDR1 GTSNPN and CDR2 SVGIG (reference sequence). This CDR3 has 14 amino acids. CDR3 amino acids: CAWRAGGGSDTQYF. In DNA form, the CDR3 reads TGTGCCTGGAGGGCCGGCGGGGGGTCAGATACGCAGTATTTT.

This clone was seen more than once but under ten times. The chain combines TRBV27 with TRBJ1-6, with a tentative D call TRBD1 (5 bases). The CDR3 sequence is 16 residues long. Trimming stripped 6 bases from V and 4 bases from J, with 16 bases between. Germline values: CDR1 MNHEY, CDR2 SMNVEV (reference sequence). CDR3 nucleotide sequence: TGTGCCAGCAGCAACACTGGCGGGGCTTATAATTCACCCCTCCACTTT. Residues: CASSNTGGAYNSPLHF.

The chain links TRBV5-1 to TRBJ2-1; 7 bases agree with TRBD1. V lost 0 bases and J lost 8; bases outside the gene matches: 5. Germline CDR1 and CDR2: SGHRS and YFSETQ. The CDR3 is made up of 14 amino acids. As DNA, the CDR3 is TGCGCCAGCAGCTTGGCGGACAGGCCCGATGAGCAGTTCTTC. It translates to CASSLADRPDEQFF.

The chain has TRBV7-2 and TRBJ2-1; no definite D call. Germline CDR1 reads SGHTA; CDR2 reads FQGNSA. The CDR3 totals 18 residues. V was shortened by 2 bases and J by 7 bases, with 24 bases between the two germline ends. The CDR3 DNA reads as TGTGCCAGCAGCTTACGGCCCGCCCAAGAATGGATTGGTAATGAGCAGTTCTTC. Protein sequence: CASSLRPAQEWIGNEQFF.

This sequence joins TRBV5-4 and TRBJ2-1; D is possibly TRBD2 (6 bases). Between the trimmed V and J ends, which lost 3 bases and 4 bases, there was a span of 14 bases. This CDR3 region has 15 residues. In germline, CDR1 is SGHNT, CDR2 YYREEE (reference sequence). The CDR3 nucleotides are TGTGCCAGCAGCTCGGGGACTGGAAATTACAATGAGCAGTTCTTC. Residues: CASSSGTGNYNEQFF.

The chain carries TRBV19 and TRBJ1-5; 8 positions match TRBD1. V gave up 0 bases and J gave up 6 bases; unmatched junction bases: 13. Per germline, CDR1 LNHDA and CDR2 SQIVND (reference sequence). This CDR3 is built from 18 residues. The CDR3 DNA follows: TGTGCCAGTAGTATAGATGCAGGGGGCCGCCGTGTTGGTCAGCCCCAGCATTTT. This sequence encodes CASSIDAGGRRVGQPQHF.